This TCR beta chain is from a study of early T cells in non-severe SARS-CoV-2 infection. Study summary: Investigators sequenced bulk RNA drawn from unsorted whole blood, and chains remained unpaired. The study's findings and limits: Anti-spike CD8 specificities were favored by VDJdb matching, whose results missed private and CD4 specificities.

Separate cDNA molecules each had unique molecular identifiers attached to them. TCRdb re-called the 5' RACE reads through MiXCR, storing one row per CDR3 protein. The sample lists tens of thousands of distinct CDR3 sequences; 18% were seen once. This clonotype appeared a few times. Antigen: not known. Germline assignment: CDR1 LGHDT and CDR2 YNNKEL (reference sequence). The CDR3 has 15 amino acids. With 4 bases clipped from V and 2 bases from J, the junction kept 7 bases outside the gene matches. This clonotype was obtained from an adult who was a healthcare worker with PCR-confirmed SARS-CoV-2 infection or an uninfected control (not recorded which). Sample: whole blood, taken at baseline. This sequence joins TRBV3-1 and TRBJ1-2, with 7 positions matching TRBD1. In DNA, the CDR3 is TGTGCCAGCAGCCTAACACCGGGACAGAACTATGGCTACACCTTC. Translating gives CASSLTPGQNYGYTF.